These 14 T cell receptor beta chains were all obtained from the same sample, sequenced in a study of cytomegalovirus exposure and HLA in healthy donors. PCR primers comprised 60 Vbeta and 13 Jbeta primers. Libraries were prepared by immunoSEQ multiplex PCR; TCRdb keeps only in-frame clonotypes and omits some of them. Found here are roughly 160,000 clones, over 80% of them singletons; the top ten hold under 3%. The material sequenced was PBMCs. Every receptor here comes from a male donor in good health and CMV-seronegative.

This clone was seen more than once but under ten times. The J gene is TRBJ2-3, the V gene TRBV27; 8 bases line up with TRBD2. V gave up 8 bases and J gave up 1 base; unmatched junction bases: 5. Germline CDR1 MNHEY, CDR2 SMNVEV (reference sequence). The CDR3 is made up of 14 amino acids. CDR3 coding DNA: TGTGCCAGCCGGGGGCGGGGGGGCACAGATACGCAGTATTTT. It codes for CASRGRGGTDTQYF.

This chain uses TRBV5-1 with TRBJ2-3; 11 bases are shared with TRBD2. The length of the CDR3 is 16 residues. Per germline, CDR1 SGHRS and CDR2 YFSETQ. With 2 bases clipped from V and 6 bases from J, the junction kept 8 bases outside the gene matches. CDR3 DNA sequence: TGCGCCAGCAGCTTCCCGTCTAGCGGGGGGCGGGATACGCAGTATTTT. This codes for CASSFPSSGGRDTQYF.

The chain uses TRBV2 and TRBJ1-1; TRBD1 is a possible D gene (5 bases). CDR1 and CDR2 (germline): SNHLY, FYNNEI. This CDR3 spans 13 amino acids. The V and J ends lost 5 bases and 4 bases respectively, with 11 bases between them. The CDR3 DNA reads as TGTGCCAGCAGTCAGGGTTGGACCACTGAAGCTTTCTTT. Protein sequence: CASSQGWTTEAFF.

The V call is TRBV9, the J call TRBJ2-3; 7 positions match TRBD1. The germline gives CDR1 SGDLS, CDR2 YYNGEE. The ends lost 4 bases at V and 4 bases at J; junction bases unmatched: 6. The CDR3 loop spans 14 amino acids. The CDR3 region is CASSKQGRADTQYF. For the CDR3, the DNA is TGTGCCAGCAGCAAACAGGGGCGGGCAGATACGCAGTATTTT. The entire variable domain, with the rest obtained from reference TRBV9 and TRBJ2-3, is as follows: DSGVTQTPKHLITATGQRVTLRCSPRSGDLSVYWYQQSLDQGLQFLIQYYNGEERAKGNILERFSAQQFPDLHSELNLSSLELGDSALYFCASSKQGRADTQYFGPGTRLTVL.

V usage is TRBV9 and J usage is TRBJ2-5; D possibly corresponds to TRBD1 (5 bases). This CDR3 is built from 14 residues. The germline V gene has CDR1 SGDLS and CDR2 YYNGEE. Trimming shortened V by 1 base and J by 4 bases, and 11 bases separated the two germline ends. This CDR3 reads CASSVRGFGETQYF. The CDR3 DNA follows: TGTGCCAGCAGCGTAAGGGGCTTCGGAGAGACCCAGTACTTC.

The chain carries TRBV19 and TRBJ2-5, with 8 bases fitting TRBD1. The CDR3 runs 14 residues. CDR1 and CDR2 (germline): LNHDA, SQIVND (reference sequence). The ends lost 6 bases at V and 7 bases at J; junction bases unmatched: 10. The CDR3 protein is CASRSSGQARTQYF. As DNA, the CDR3 is TGTGCCAGTAGATCCTCGGGACAGGCGAGGACCCAGTACTTC.

V and J are TRBV7-8 and TRBJ2-2; 12 nucleotides line up with TRBD1. Unmatched junction bases numbered 8, after V lost 4 bases and J lost 5 bases. The CDR3 consists of 17 residues. Looked up from germline, CDR1 is SGHVS and CDR2 is FQNEAQ. CDR3 nucleotide sequence: TGTGCCAGCAGCTCGGGGACAGGGGGCACTGGGACCGGGGAGCTGTTTTTT. It yields the protein CASSSGTGGTGTGELFF.

The chain couples TRBV5-1 to TRBJ1-1; the match to TRBD1 covers 8 bases. The V and J ends lost 4 bases and 1 base, in that order; junction bases with no gene match: 6. The CDR3 runs to 15 residues. Germline V gene sequence: CDR1 SGHRS, CDR2 YFSETQ. The DNA for the CDR3 is TGCGCCAGCAGCCCGACCGACAGGGGGAACACTGAAGCTTTCTTT. Its translation: CASSPTDRGNTEAFF. Full variable domain (missing parts from reference TRBV5-1 and TRBJ1-1): KAGVTQTPRYLIKTRGQQVTLSCSPISGHRSVSWYQQTPGQGLQFLFEYFSETQRNKGNFPGRFSGRQFSNSRSEMNVSTLELGDSALYLCASSPTDRGNTEAFFGQGTRLTVV.

This clone was detected a few times. The chain couples TRBV11-2 to TRBJ2-7; the match to TRBD1 covers 9 bases. The V and J ends lost 1 base and 3 bases, in that order; junction bases with no gene match: 4. Germline-derived CDR1 and CDR2 are SGHAT and FQNNGV. This CDR3 has 15 amino acids. The CDR3, as DNA: TGTGCCAGCAGCTTAGCGGGACAGGGTATCTACGAGCAGTACTTC. Translation: CASSLAGQGIYEQYF.

The V gene is TRBV6-5, the J gene TRBJ1-5; maybe TRBD1 (5 bases). V gave up 5 bases and J gave up 0 bases, with 8 bases separating them. The CDR3 is made up of 14 amino acids. The germline gives CDR1 MNHEY, CDR2 SVGAGI. In DNA, the CDR3 is TGTGCCAGCAGTCTCAGGGCTAGCAATCAGCCCCAGCATTTT. Its protein product is CASSLRASNQPQHF.

The chain couples TRBV18 to TRBJ2-5, with D maybe TRBD2 (6 bases). The CDR3 consists of 14 residues. Germline CDR1 and CDR2: KGHSH and LQKENI. Trimming stripped 3 bases from V and 5 bases from J, with 13 bases between. CDR3 DNA: TGTGCCAGCTCACCGGCGGGGTTCGGGGAGACCCAGTACTTC. Amino acid sequence: CASSPAGFGETQYF.

The chain carries TRBV27 and TRBJ2-3; TRBD1 matches 9 bases. Losses at the gene ends were 5 bases for V and 7 bases for J; bases not matched to a gene: 13. CDR3 length: 16 residues. From germline, CDR1 is MNHEY and CDR2 SMNVEV (reference sequence). The CDR3 DNA is TGTGCCAGCAGTCAAGCCGGGACAGGGCGGGTTAATACGCAGTATTTT. Translated, it gives CASSQAGTGRVNTQYF.

The J gene is TRBJ1-3, the V gene TRBV4-1; 7 bases are shared with TRBD1. With V trimmed by 0 bases and J by 4 bases, 3 bases remained unmatched. The CDR3 contains 15 residues. In germline, CDR1 is MGHRA, CDR2 YSYEKL. The CDR3 nucleotides are TGCGCCAGCAGCCAAGAAAGACAGGGAGGAAACACCATATATTTT. Its protein product is CASSQERQGGNTIYF.

The J gene is TRBJ1-3, the V gene TRBV9; D may be TRBD1 (6 bases). Looked up from germline, CDR1 is SGDLS and CDR2 is YYNGEE. The CDR3 sequence is 15 residues long. V dropped 4 bases and J dropped 4 bases, with 15 bases sitting between them. CDR3 amino acids: CASSMDSLGGNTIYF. The CDR3 bases are TGTGCCAGCAGCATGGACAGTCTCGGGGGAAACACCATATATTTT.